This TCR beta chain was obtained from a study of OX40 agonist ivuxolimab in advanced cancers. As for the study in general: While on treatment, patients had intravenous ivuxolimab at 0.01 to 10 mg/kg every 2 weeks. Points from the study as a whole: Several nonresponders also turned out to have low normalized T-cell clonal expansion.

Comment on this clone: What it binds is not known.

The data were produced by immunoSEQ multiplex PCR, yet TCRdb's version contains in-frame clones alone and is incomplete. The table shows over 50,000 clones, with about 91% occurring only once. Autoimmune disease history or systemic immunosuppression was exclusionary. CDR1 MNHNS and CDR2 SASEGT come from the germline V gene. The CDR3 has 13 residues. V lost 11 bases to trimming and J lost 0 bases, with 13 bases between them. The genes are TRBV6-1 and TRBJ1-1; D perhaps matches TRBD1 (6 bases). The material was CD4+ or CD8+ T cells sorted from blood, obtained in a trial of the OX40 agonist ivuxolimab. This receptor was identified in an adult with an advanced solid tumor such as melanoma, head and neck, liver or kidney cancer. The CDR3 reads CAGAGTLNTEAFF. CDR3 coding DNA: TGTGCCGGGGCCGGGACACTGAACACTGAAGCTTTCTTT.